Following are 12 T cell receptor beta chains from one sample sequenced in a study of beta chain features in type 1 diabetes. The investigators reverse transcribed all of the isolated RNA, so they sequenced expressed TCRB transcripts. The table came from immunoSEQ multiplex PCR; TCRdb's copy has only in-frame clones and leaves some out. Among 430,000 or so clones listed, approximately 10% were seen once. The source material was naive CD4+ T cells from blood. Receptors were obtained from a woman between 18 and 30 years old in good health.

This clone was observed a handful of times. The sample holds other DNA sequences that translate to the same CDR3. CDR3 sequence: CASSLTPNTGELFF. CDR3 sequence (DNA): TGTGCCAGCAGCTTAACACCGAACACCGGGGAGCTGTTTTTT. The chain combines TRBV7-2 with TRBJ2-2; D is unresolved. CDR1 and CDR2 (germline): SGHTA, FQGNSA. V lost 2 bases, J lost 0 bases, and 4 bases lay in between. The CDR3 is 14 amino acids.

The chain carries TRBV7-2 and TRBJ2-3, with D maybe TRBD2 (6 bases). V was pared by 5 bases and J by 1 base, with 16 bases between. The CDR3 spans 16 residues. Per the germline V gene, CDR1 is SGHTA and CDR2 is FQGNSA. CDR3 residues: CASSAVRTKRTDTQYF. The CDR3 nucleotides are TGTGCCAGCAGCGCTGTAAGGACTAAACGCACAGATACGCAGTATTTT.

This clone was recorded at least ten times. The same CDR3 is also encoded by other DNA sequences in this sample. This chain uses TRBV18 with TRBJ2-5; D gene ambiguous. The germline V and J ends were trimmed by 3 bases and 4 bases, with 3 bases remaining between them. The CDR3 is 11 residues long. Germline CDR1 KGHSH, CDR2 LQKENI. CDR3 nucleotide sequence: TGTGCCAGCTCACCGGGAGAGACCCAGTACTTC. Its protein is CASSPGETQYF.

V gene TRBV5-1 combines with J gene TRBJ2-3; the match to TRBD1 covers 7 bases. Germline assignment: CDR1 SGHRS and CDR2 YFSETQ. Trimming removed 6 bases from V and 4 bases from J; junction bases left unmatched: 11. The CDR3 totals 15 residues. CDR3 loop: CASKRGGAFADTQYF. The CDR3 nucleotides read TGCGCCAGCAAACGAGGGGGCGCATTTGCAGATACGCAGTATTTT.

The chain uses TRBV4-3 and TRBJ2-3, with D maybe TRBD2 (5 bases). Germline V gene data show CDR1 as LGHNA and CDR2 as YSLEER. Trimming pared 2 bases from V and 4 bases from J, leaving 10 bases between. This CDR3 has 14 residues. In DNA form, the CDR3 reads TGCGCCAGCAGCCAAAGTCACGGGGCAGATACGCAGTATTTT. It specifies CASSQSHGADTQYF.

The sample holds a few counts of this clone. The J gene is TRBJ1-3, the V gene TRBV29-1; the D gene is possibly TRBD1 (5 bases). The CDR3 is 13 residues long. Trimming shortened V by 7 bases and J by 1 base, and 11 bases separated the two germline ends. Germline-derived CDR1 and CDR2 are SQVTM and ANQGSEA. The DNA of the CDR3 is TGCAGCGGGAGGGGTCCTTCTGGAAACACCATATATTTT. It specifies CSGRGPSGNTIYF.

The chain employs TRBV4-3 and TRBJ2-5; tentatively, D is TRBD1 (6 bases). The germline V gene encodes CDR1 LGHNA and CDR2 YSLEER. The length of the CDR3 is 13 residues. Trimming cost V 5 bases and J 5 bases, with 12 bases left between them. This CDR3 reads CASSKTGLETQYF. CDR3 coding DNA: TGCGCCAGCAGCAAGACAGGTCTCGAGACCCAGTACTTC.

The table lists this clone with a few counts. CDR3 bases: TGTGCCAGCAGCTTGTACGGACACAAGAATTCACCCCTCCACTTT. Residues: CASSLYGHKNSPLHF. The V call is TRBV5-6, the J call TRBJ1-6; D might be TRBD1 (5 bases). The CDR3 contains 15 residues. Deletions cut 1 base from V and 7 bases from J, with 12 bases between. The germline CDR1 and CDR2 sequences are SGHDT and YYEEEE.

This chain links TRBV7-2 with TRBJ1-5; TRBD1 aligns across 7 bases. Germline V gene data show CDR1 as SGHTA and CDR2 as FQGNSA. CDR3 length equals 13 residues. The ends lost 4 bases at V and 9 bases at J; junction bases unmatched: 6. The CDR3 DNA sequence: TGTGCCAGCAGCTCAGGGGGATTTCCGCCCCAGCATTTT. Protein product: CASSSGGFPPQHF.

CDR3 sequence (DNA): TGTGCTAGTGGGTCTAGTAGCAATCAGCCCCAGCATTTT. This codes for CASGSSSNQPQHF. The rearrangement links TRBV12-5 to TRBJ1-5; no clear D gene. Trimming pared 6 bases from V and 0 bases from J, leaving 6 bases between. Per the germline V gene, CDR1 is LGHNT and CDR2 is FRNRAP. The length of the CDR3 is 13 residues.

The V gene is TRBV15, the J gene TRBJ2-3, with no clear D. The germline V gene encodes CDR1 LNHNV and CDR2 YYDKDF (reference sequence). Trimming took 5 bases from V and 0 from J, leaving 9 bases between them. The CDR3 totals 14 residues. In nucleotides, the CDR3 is TGTGCCACCAGCTACGGACCAAGCACAGATACGCAGTATTTT. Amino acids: CATSYGPSTDTQYF.

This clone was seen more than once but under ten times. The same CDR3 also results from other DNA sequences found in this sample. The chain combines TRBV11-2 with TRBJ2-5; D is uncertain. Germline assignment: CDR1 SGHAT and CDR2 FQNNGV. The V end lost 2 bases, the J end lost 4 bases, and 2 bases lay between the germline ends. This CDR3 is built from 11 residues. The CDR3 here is CASSLRETQYF. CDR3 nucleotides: TGTGCCAGCAGCTTAAGAGAGACCCAGTACTTC.